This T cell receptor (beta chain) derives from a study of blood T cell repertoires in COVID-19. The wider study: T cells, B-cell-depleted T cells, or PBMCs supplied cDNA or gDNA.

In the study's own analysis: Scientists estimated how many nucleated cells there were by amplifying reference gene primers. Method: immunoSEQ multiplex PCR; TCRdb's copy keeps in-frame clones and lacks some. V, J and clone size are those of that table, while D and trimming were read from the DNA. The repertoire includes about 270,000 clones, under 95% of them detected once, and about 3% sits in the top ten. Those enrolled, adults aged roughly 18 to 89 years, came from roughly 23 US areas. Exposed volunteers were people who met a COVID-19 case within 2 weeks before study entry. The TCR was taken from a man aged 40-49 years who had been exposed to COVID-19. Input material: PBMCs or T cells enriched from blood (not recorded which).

The CDR3 spells CASSRTGGSPLHF. Here the CDR3 DNA reads TGTGCCAGTAGTAGGACAGGGGGTTCACCCCTCCACTTT. The chain has TRBV19 and TRBJ1-6; 10 bases line up with TRBD1. The CDR3 sequence is 13 residues long. V shed 4 bases, J shed 9 bases, and the junction held 0 bases outside the gene matches. Germline-derived CDR1 and CDR2 are LNHDA and SQIVND (reference sequence).